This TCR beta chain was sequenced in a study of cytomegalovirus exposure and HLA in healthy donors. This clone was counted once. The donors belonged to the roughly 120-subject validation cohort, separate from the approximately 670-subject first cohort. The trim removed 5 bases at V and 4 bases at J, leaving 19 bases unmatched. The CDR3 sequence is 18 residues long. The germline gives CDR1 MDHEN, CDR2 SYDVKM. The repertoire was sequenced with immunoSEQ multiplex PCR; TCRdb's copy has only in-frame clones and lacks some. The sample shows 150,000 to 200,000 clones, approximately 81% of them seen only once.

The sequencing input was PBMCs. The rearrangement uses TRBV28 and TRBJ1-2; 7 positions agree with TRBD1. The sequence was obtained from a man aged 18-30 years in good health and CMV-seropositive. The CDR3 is CASSRARGQPIPGYGYTF. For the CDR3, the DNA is TGTGCCAGCAGTCGGGCCAGGGGACAGCCTATCCCGGGCTATGGCTACACCTTC.